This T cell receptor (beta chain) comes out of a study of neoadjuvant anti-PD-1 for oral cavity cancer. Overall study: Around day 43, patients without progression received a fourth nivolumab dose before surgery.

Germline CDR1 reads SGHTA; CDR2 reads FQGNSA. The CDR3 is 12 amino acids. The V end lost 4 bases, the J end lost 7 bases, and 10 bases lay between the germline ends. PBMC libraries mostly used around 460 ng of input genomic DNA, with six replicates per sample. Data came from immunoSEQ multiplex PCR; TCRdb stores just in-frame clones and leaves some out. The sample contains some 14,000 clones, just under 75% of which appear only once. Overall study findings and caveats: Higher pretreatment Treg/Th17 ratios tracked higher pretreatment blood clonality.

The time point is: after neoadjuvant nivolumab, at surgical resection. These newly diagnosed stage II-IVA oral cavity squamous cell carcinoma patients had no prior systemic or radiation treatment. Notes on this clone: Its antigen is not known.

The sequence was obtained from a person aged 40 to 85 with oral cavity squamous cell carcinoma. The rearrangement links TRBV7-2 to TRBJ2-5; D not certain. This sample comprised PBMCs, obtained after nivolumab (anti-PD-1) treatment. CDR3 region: CASSSEVATQYF. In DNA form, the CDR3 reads TGTGCCAGCAGCTCAGAGGTTGCGACCCAGTACTTC.